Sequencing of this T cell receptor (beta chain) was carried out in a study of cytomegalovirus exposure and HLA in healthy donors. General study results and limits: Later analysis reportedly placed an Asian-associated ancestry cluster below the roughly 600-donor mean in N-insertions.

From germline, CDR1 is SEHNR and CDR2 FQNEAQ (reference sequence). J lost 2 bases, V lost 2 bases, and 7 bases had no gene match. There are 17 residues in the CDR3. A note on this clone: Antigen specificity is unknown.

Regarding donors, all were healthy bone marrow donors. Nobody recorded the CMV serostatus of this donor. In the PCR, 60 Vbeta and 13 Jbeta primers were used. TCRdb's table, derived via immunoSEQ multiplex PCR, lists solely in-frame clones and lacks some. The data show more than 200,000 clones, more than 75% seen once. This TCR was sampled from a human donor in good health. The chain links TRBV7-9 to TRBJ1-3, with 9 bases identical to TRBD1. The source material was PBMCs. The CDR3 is CASSLMGQGLAGNTIYF. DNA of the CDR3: TGTGCCAGCAGCTTAATGGGACAGGGATTAGCTGGAAACACCATATATTTT. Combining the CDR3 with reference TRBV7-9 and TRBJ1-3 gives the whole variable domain DTGVSQNPRHKITKRGQNVTFRCDPISEHNRLYWYRQTLGQGPEFLTYFQNEAQLEKSRLLSDRFSAERPKGSFSTLEIQRTEQGDSAMYLCASSLMGQGLAGNTIYFGEGSWLTVV.